This TCR beta chain was sequenced during a study of T cell repertoires in cytomegalovirus infection. Study observations and caveats: The ex vivo response was dominated by HLA-C-restricted CMV-specific TCR beta clonotypes.

CDR3 length: 16 residues. Germline V gives CDR1 SGHDN, CDR2 FVKESK. V gave up 1 base and J gave up 0 bases, with 11 bases separating them. MiXCR was run by TCRdb on the reads, yielding one entry per CDR3 protein. Of 630,000 or so distinct CDR3 sequences detected, roughly 26% appear once; the ten largest clones hold 7% to 9%. A remark on this clonotype: Its cognate antigen is unknown.

Specimen: CD8+ T cells from PBMCs. This rearrangement joins TRBV14 to TRBJ2-3, with unresolved D. The TCR sequence derives from a human donor in good health (CMV status not recorded). Some clones in this sample may be carry-over from other donors' samples. The CDR3 reads CASSQAVASSTDTQYF. The CDR3 DNA is TGTGCCAGCAGCCAAGCAGTAGCCTCAAGCACAGATACGCAGTATTTT.